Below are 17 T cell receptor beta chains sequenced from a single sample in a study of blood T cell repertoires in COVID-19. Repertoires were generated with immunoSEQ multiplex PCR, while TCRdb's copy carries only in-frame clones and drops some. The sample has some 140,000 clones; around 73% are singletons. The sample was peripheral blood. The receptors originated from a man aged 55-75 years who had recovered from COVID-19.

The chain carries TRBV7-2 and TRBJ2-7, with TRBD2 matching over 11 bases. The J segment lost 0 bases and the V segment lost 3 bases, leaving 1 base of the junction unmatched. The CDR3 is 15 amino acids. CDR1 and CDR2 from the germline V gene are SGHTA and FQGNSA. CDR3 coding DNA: TGTGCCAGCAGCTTGACTAGCGGGATCTCCTACGAGCAGTACTTC. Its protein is CASSLTSGISYEQYF.

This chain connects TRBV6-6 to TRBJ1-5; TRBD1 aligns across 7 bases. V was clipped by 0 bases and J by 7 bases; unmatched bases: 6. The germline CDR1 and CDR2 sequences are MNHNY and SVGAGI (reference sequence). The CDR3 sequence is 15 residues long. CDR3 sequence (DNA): TGTGCCAGCAGTTACTCCGAGACAGGGACCCAGCCCCAGCATTTT. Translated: CASSYSETGTQPQHF.

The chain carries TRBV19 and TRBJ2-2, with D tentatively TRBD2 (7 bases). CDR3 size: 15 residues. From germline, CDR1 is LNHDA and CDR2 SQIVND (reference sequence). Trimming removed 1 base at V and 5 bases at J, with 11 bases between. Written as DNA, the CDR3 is TGTGCCAGTAGTATAGGCGGGGGCGTGACCGGGGAGCTGTTTTTT. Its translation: CASSIGGGVTGELFF.

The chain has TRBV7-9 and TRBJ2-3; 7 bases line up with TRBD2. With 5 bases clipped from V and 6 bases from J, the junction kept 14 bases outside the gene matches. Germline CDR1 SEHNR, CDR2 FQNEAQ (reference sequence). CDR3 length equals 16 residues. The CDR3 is CASSPGWAGVTDTQYF. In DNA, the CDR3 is TGTGCCAGCAGCCCGGGGTGGGCGGGAGTAACGGATACGCAGTATTTT.

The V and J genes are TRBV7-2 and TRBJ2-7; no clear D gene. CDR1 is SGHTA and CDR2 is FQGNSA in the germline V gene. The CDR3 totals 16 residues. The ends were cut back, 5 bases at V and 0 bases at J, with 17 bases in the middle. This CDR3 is CASSPALIGSSYEQYF. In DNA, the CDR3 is TGTGCCAGCAGCCCTGCCCTGATTGGCAGCTCCTACGAGCAGTACTTC.

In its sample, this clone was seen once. The CDR3 DNA sequence: TGTGCCAGCAGCCTGACAACTGGGGCCAACGTCCTGACTTTC. Residues: CASSLTTGANVLTF. The gene calls are TRBV6-5 and TRBJ2-6, with unresolved D. The CDR3 is made up of 14 amino acids. With 6 bases removed from V and 2 bases from J, the gap between germline ends came to 8 bases. The germline V gene has CDR1 MNHEY and CDR2 SVGAGI.

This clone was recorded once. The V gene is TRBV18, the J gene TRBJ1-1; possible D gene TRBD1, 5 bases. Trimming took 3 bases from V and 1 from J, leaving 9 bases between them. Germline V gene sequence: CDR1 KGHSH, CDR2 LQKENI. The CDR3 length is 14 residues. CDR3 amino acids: CASSPGRGNTEAFF. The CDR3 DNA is TGTGCCAGCTCACCGGGAAGGGGGAACACTGAAGCTTTCTTT.

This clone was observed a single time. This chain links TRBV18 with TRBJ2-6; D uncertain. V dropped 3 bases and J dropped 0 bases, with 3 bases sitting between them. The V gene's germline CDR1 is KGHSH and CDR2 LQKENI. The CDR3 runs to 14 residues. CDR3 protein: CASSPLSGANVLTF. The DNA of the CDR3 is TGTGCCAGCTCACCCCTCTCTGGGGCCAACGTCCTGACTTTC.

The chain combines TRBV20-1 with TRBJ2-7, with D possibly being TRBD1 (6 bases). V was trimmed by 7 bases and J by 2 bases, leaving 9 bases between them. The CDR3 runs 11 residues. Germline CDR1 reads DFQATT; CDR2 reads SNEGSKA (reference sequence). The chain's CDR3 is CSVAGAYEQYF. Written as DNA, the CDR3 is TGCAGTGTAGCAGGGGCCTACGAGCAGTACTTC.

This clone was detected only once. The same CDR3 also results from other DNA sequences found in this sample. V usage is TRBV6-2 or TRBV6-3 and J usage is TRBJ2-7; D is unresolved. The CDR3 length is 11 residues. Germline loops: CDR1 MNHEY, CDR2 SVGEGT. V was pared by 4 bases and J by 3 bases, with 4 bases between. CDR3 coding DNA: TGTGCCAGCAGTTCCTTCTACGAGCAGTACTTC. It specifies CASSSFYEQYF.

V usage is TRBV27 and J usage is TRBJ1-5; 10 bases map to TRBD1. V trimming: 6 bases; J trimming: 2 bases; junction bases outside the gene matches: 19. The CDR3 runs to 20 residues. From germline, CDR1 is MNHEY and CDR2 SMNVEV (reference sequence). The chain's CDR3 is CASSWEWTGGWDNGNQPQHF. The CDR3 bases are TGTGCCAGCAGCTGGGAATGGACAGGGGGGTGGGATAATGGCAATCAGCCCCAGCATTTT.

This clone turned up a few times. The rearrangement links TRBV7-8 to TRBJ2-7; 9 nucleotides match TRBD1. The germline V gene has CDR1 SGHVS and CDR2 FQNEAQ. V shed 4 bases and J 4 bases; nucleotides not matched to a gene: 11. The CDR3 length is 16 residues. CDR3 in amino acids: CASSSLRDRVGYEQYF. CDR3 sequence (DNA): TGTGCCAGCAGCTCTCTCCGGGACAGGGTTGGGTACGAGCAGTACTTC. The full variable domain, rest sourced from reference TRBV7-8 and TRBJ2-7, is GAGVSQSPRYKVAKRGQDVALRCDPISGHVSLFWYQQALGQGPEFLTYFQNEAQLDKSGLPSDRFFAERPEGSVSTLKIQRTQQEDSAVYLCASSSLRDRVGYEQYFGPGTRLTVT.

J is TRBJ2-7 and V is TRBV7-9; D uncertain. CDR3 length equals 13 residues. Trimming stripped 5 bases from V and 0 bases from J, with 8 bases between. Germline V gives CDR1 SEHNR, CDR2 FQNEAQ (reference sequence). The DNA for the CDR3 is TGTGCCAGCAGCCGTGTGGCCTCCTACGAGCAGTACTTC. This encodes CASSRVASYEQYF.

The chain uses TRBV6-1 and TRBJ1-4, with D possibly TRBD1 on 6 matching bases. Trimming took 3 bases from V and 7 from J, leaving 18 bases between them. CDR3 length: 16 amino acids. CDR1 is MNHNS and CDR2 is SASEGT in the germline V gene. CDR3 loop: CASSDPATPRGEKLFF. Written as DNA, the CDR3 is TGTGCCAGCAGTGACCCCGCAACCCCCAGGGGTGAAAAACTGTTTTTT.

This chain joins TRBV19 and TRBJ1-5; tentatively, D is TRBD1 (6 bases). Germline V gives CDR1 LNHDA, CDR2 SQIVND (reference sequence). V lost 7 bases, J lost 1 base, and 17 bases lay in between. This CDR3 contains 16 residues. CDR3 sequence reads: CASKEQGRVSNQPQHF. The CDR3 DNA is TGTGCCAGTAAGGAACAGGGAAGGGTCAGCAATCAGCCCCAGCATTTT.

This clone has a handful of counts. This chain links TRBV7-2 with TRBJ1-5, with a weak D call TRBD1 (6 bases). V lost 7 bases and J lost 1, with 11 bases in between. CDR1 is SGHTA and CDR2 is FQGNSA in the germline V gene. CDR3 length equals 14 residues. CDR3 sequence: CASTSGQSNQPQHF. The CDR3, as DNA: TGTGCCAGCACCTCCGGACAGAGCAATCAGCCCCAGCATTTT.

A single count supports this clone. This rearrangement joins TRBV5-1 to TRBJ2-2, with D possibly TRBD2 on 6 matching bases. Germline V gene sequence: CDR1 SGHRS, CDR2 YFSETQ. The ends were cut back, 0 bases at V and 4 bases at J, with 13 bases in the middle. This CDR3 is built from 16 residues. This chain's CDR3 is CASSLAGAAGTGELFF. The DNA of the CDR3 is TGCGCCAGCAGCTTGGCCGGGGCAGCGGGCACCGGGGAGCTGTTTTTT.